Described below is a single T cell receptor beta chain sequence and its context. Cohorts were determined from participant-reported clinical history. Recovery meant two consecutive negative NP/OP PCR tests, professional clearance, or resolved symptoms. This record comes from a study of blood T cell repertoires in COVID-19. The CDR3 contains 13 residues. V was pared by 3 bases and J by 6 bases, with 2 bases of the junction left unmatched. Sequencing used immunoSEQ multiplex PCR; TCRdb keeps in-frame clones, though not all of them. The data show about 330,000 clones, 92% seen once. The receptor comes from a woman in her 30s who had recovered from COVID-19. The V and J genes are TRBV12-3 or TRBV12-4 and TRBJ1-2; TRBD1 agrees at 9 bases. Sequenced: PBMCs or T cells enriched from blood (not recorded which). CDR3 bases: TGTGCCAGCAGTTTGAGGACAGGGGATGGCTACACCTTC. Translated: CASSLRTGDGYTF.